These T cell receptor beta chains were read from a single sample in a study of T cells in Graves' hyperthyroidism and ophthalmopathy. A single record per CDR3 protein comes from TCRdb applying MiXCR to the multiplex PCR reads. The sample holds about 640,000 distinct CDR3 sequences, more than 20% seen once. The specimen sequenced was blood. These receptors came from a man aged 25 to 40 with Graves' ophthalmopathy. CDR3s include the opening cysteine and the closing phenylalanine or tryptophan. Each record gives: V gene, D gene, clone size, J gene, CDR3 DNA, CDR3 protein. D genes are given only for firm matches. For some rows the clone size is stated as once, few or many, or as a class when expanded; others skip it.

v_gene: TRBV20-1
d_gene: .
abundance: .
j_gene: TRBJ2-1
CDR3nt: TGCAGTGCTAGAGGACTTAGGATCGATGAGCAGTTCTTC
CDR3aa: CSARGLRIDEQFF

v_gene: TRBV20-1
d_gene: .
abundance: few
j_gene: TRBJ2-1
CDR3nt: TGCAGTGCTAGACGCCTAGACAATGAGCAGTTCTTC
CDR3aa: CSARRLDNEQFF

v_gene: TRBV7-3
d_gene: TRBD2
abundance: many
j_gene: TRBJ2-5
CDR3nt: TGTGCCAGCAGCTTAACGGGAGGGCCGGTAGAGACCCAGTACTTC
CDR3aa: CASSLTGGPVETQYF

v_gene: TRBV7-2
d_gene: TRBD1
abundance: .
j_gene: TRBJ2-1
CDR3nt: TGTGCCAGCTCAAACAGGGGCCCCTCCTACAATGAGCAGTTCTTC
CDR3aa: CASSNRGPSYNEQFF

v_gene: TRBV18
d_gene: TRBD2
abundance: .
j_gene: TRBJ2-1
CDR3nt: TGTGCCAGCTCACCGCCAGGACTAGCGGGAGGGTGCAATGAGCAGTTCTTC
CDR3aa: CASSPPGLAGGCNEQFF

v_gene: TRBV5-1
d_gene: .
abundance: many
j_gene: TRBJ2-1
CDR3nt: TGCGCCAGCAGCTTGGAAGGACCTGAGCAGTTCTTC
CDR3aa: CASSLEGPEQFF

v_gene: TRBV12-3/TRBV12-4
d_gene: .
abundance: few
j_gene: TRBJ1-2
CDR3nt: TGTGCCAGCAGTTTAAAGGGAAGAGGGAGCGGCTACACCTTC
CDR3aa: CASSLKGRGSGYTF

v_gene: TRBV19
d_gene: .
abundance: .
j_gene: TRBJ1-3
CDR3nt: TGTGCCAGTACCTGGGGAGCTCCCACGGCTGGAAACACCATATATTTT
CDR3aa: CASTWGAPTAGNTIYF

v_gene: TRBV7-2
d_gene: TRBD2
abundance: few
j_gene: TRBJ2-4
CDR3nt: TGTGCCAGCAGCCGCGGGGGTAGCGGGAATGGGAACATTCAGTACTTC
CDR3aa: CASSRGGSGNGNIQYF

v_gene: TRBV7-2
d_gene: .
abundance: few
j_gene: TRBJ2-2
CDR3nt: TGTGCCAGCAGCCCCGTCTCTGCGGGTCAAACCGGGGAGCTGTTTTTT
CDR3aa: CASSPVSAGQTGELFF

v_gene: TRBV9
d_gene: .
abundance: few
j_gene: TRBJ2-5
CDR3nt: TGTGCCAGCAGCGTAGCCAACCAAGAGACCCAGTACTTC
CDR3aa: CASSVANQETQYF

v_gene: TRBV6-2/TRBV6-3
d_gene: .
abundance: .
j_gene: TRBJ2-6
CDR3nt: TGTGCCAGCAGAGAATCAGGGAGTGGGGCCAACGTCCTGACTTTC
CDR3aa: CASRESGSGANVLTF

v_gene: TRBV6-1
d_gene: .
abundance: .
j_gene: TRBJ2-2
CDR3nt: TGTGCCAGCACCCCAAGTTGGAGTCCCGGGGAGCTGTTTTTT
CDR3aa: CASTPSWSPGELFF

v_gene: TRBV4-1
d_gene: .
abundance: few
j_gene: TRBJ2-7
CDR3nt: TGCGCCAGCAGCCAGTTTGCGGTCTATGACTACGAGCAGTACTTC
CDR3aa: CASSQFAVYDYEQYF

v_gene: TRBV20-1
d_gene: TRBD2
abundance: .
j_gene: TRBJ2-4
CDR3nt: TGCAGTGCAAAGACTAGCGGGACGGTAAACATTCAGTACTTC
CDR3aa: CSAKTSGTVNIQYF

v_gene: TRBV5-1
d_gene: .
abundance: .
j_gene: TRBJ2-4
CDR3nt: TGCGCCAGCAGCCTGTACGAGTCAAAAAACATTCAGTACTTC
CDR3aa: CASSLYESKNIQYF

v_gene: TRBV6-2/TRBV6-3
d_gene: .
abundance: .
j_gene: TRBJ1-1
CDR3nt: TGTGCCACCTGCGGGGGAATGAACACTGAAGCTTTCTTT
CDR3aa: CATCGGMNTEAFF

v_gene: TRBV12-3/TRBV12-4
d_gene: .
abundance: .
j_gene: TRBJ1-2
CDR3nt: TGTGCCAGCAGTTTGAGTAGTGGAGGGTCTGGCTACACCTTC
CDR3aa: CASSLSSGGSGYTF

v_gene: TRBV12-3/TRBV12-4
d_gene: .
abundance: .
j_gene: TRBJ1-5
CDR3nt: TGTGCCAGCACCCATGAGGATCAGCCCCAGCATTTT
CDR3aa: CASTHEDQPQHF

v_gene: TRBV6-1
d_gene: TRBD1
abundance: many
j_gene: TRBJ1-1
CDR3nt: TGTGCCAGCACTTATGACAGGGAGAACACTGAAGCTTTCTTT
CDR3aa: CASTYDRENTEAFF

v_gene: TRBV27
d_gene: TRBD2
abundance: few
j_gene: TRBJ2-1
CDR3nt: TGTGCCAGCAGCATGACTAGCGGGAGATGGGATGAGCAGTTCTTC
CDR3aa: CASSMTSGRWDEQFF

v_gene: TRBV2
d_gene: .
abundance: .
j_gene: TRBJ2-5
CDR3nt: TGTGCCAGCTCAAGTAGCGCCATACAAGAGACCCAGTACTTC
CDR3aa: CASSSSAIQETQYF

v_gene: TRBV7-9
d_gene: TRBD2
abundance: few
j_gene: TRBJ2-5
CDR3nt: TGTGCCAGCAGCCCGCTCCCTAGCGGGAGTCGTCTAGAGACCCAGTACTTC
CDR3aa: CASSPLPSGSRLETQYF

v_gene: TRBV7-9
d_gene: .
abundance: .
j_gene: TRBJ2-1
CDR3nt: TGTGCCAGCAGCTTAGGTGGCACTAGAGCCAATGAGCAGTTCTTC
CDR3aa: CASSLGGTRANEQFF

v_gene: TRBV5-6
d_gene: .
abundance: .
j_gene: TRBJ2-3
CDR3nt: TGTGCCAGCACACTGGACGAGGTAGCCCCAGATACGCAGTATTTT
CDR3aa: CASTLDEVAPDTQYF

v_gene: TRBV10-3
d_gene: TRBD2
abundance: .
j_gene: TRBJ2-1
CDR3nt: TGTGCCATCAGTGACGCTAGCGGGAACAATGAGCAGTTCTTC
CDR3aa: CAISDASGNNEQFF

v_gene: TRBV27
d_gene: TRBD1
abundance: .
j_gene: TRBJ2-5
CDR3nt: TGTGCCAGCAGTTTATCAGGGGGCCTCCAAGAGACCCAGTACTTC
CDR3aa: CASSLSGGLQETQYF

v_gene: TRBV20-1
d_gene: TRBD2
abundance: many
j_gene: TRBJ2-7
CDR3nt: TGCAGTGCTAGAGATTGGGGACTAGCGGGAGTAAGCCGCGAGCAGTACTTC
CDR3aa: CSARDWGLAGVSREQYF

v_gene: TRBV2
d_gene: .
abundance: many
j_gene: TRBJ1-5
CDR3nt: TGTGCCAGCAGTGCCCAGGGGATGGGCAATCAGCCCCAGCATTTT
CDR3aa: CASSAQGMGNQPQHF